A single sample is the source of the 21 T cell receptor beta chains below, sequenced in a study of post-analysis software for immune sequencing data. Findings and limits, study-wide: Patients used about five TRBV segments, including TRBV5-6, TRBV5-1 and TRBV20-1, more often than controls.

Antigen specificity for these receptors is unknown. TCR beta cDNA libraries included unique molecular identifiers. A single record per CDR3 protein comes from TCRdb applying MiXCR to the PCR reads. The table has about 820,000 distinct CDR3 sequences, roughly 50% seen once. The sequencing input was blood. Receptor source: a girl aged 5-17 years with multiple sclerosis.

The chain has TRBV7-9 and TRBJ1-6; D is unclear. The CDR3 length is 14 residues. Germline V CDR1 and CDR2: SEHNR, FQNEAQ (reference sequence). V lost 5 bases and J 6 bases, leaving 11 bases between the germline ends. The CDR3 region has the DNA TGTGCCAGCAGCCTTGGACTGACTAATTCACCCCTCCACTTT. It encodes CASSLGLTNSPLHF.

This chain joins TRBV6-6 and TRBJ2-5; D is unresolved. Germline V gene lookup returns CDR1 MNHNY and CDR2 SVGAGI (reference sequence). The CDR3 has 16 residues. V was clipped by 0 bases and J by 2 bases, with 13 bases between them. The CDR3 loop reads CASSYSSSLPQETQYF. For the CDR3, the DNA is TGTGCCAGCAGTTACTCGTCCAGCCTACCACAAGAGACCCAGTACTTC.

The chain recombines TRBV20-1 with TRBJ1-2, with D unclear. The germline V gene encodes CDR1 DFQATT and CDR2 SNEGSKA (reference sequence). The CDR3 consists of 15 residues. V was pared by 4 bases and J by 0 bases, with 15 bases between. Written as DNA, the CDR3 is TGCAGTGCTACCCAGGTGGCCTCAGCTAACTATGGCTACACCTTC. It translates to CSATQVASANYGYTF.

CDR3 region: CSVGDPSSGANVLTF. Here the CDR3 DNA reads TGCAGCGTTGGGGATCCCTCCTCTGGGGCCAACGTCCTGACTTTC. The chain uses TRBV29-1 and TRBJ2-6; no reliable D call. The length of the CDR3 is 15 residues. V was pared by 4 bases and J by 0 bases, with 10 bases between. Germline V CDR1 and CDR2: SQVTM, ANQGSEA.

The sample holds a few counts of this clonotype. The genes are TRBV5-1 and TRBJ2-7; maybe TRBD2 (6 bases). Deletions cut 0 bases from V and 2 bases from J, with 9 bases between. The CDR3 spans 14 residues. Germline CDR1 and CDR2: SGHRS and YFSETQ. The CDR3 coding sequence is TGCGCCAGCAGCTTGGGACTAGTCACCTACGAGCAGTACTTC. This codes for CASSLGLVTYEQYF. Full variable domain (outside the CDR3, taken from reference TRBV5-1 and TRBJ2-7): KAGVTQTPRYLIKTRGQQVTLSCSPISGHRSVSWYQQTPGQGLQFLFEYFSETQRNKGNFPGRFSGRQFSNSRSEMNVSTLELGDSALYLCASSLGLVTYEQYFGPGTRLTVT.

The J gene is TRBJ2-5, the V gene TRBV27; weak D call: TRBD1 (6 bases). CDR1 and CDR2 (germline): MNHEY, SMNVEV (reference sequence). This CDR3 is built from 15 residues. V lost 8 bases to trimming and J lost 4 bases, with 20 bases between them. Written as DNA, the CDR3 is TGTGCCAGCTCACCCGGGCCAGGGGTTAGAGAGACCCAGTACTTC. Amino acid sequence: CASSPGPGVRETQYF.

CDR3 residues: CASSKQAPGETQYF. Written as DNA, the CDR3 is TGTGCCAGCAGTAAACAGGCTCCGGGGGAGACCCAGTACTTC. V and J are TRBV2 and TRBJ2-5; D tentatively reads TRBD1 or TRBD2 (5 bases each). V was clipped by 5 bases and J by 5 bases, with 15 bases between them. This CDR3 comprises 14 residues. The germline CDR1 and CDR2 sequences are SNHLY and FYNNEI. Filled out from reference TRBV2 and TRBJ2-5, the complete variable domain reads EPEVTQTPSHQVTQMGQEVILRCVPISNHLYFYWYRQILGQKVEFLVSFYNNEISEKSEIFDDQFSVERPDGSNFTLKIRSTKLEDSAMYFCASSKQAPGETQYFGPGTRLLVL.

This clonotype came up a few times. The rearrangement links TRBV10-3 to TRBJ2-5; TRBD2 aligns across 9 bases. The CDR3 runs to 13 residues. J lost 2 bases, V lost 6 bases, and 1 base had no gene match. From germline, CDR1 is ENHRY and CDR2 SYGVKD. The CDR3, as DNA: TGTGCCATCAGGACTAGCGGTCAAGAGACCCAGTACTTC. It translates to CAIRTSGQETQYF.

The chain links TRBV4-2 to TRBJ1-6, with D possibly being TRBD1 (6 bases). Trimming removed 0 bases from V and 9 bases from J, with 12 bases in between. Germline CDR1 is LGHNA and CDR2 is YNFKEQ. This CDR3 has 15 amino acids. CDR3 amino acids: CASSQDGGRASPLHF. The CDR3 DNA is TGTGCCAGCAGCCAAGATGGGGGCAGAGCTTCACCCCTCCACTTT.

This clonotype was observed a handful of times. This rearrangement joins TRBV5-1 to TRBJ2-7, with D possibly being TRBD2 (6 bases). Looked up from germline, CDR1 is SGHRS and CDR2 is YFSETQ. V dropped 6 bases and J dropped 4 bases, with 23 bases sitting between them. This CDR3 has 16 amino acids. CDR3 sequence: CASTKHVAGTSYEQYF. For the CDR3, the DNA is TGCGCCAGCACTAAACATGTGGCCGGGACTTCTTACGAGCAGTACTTC.

The chain employs TRBV20-1 and TRBJ1-5; D might be TRBD1 (6 bases). This CDR3 spans 14 amino acids. Germline values: CDR1 DFQATT, CDR2 SNEGSKA (reference sequence). V was clipped by 5 bases and J by 0 bases, with 11 bases between them. CDR3 DNA: TGCAGTGCTCCGAAGGGGGGTAGCAATCAGCCCCAGCATTTT. Translated, it gives CSAPKGGSNQPQHF.

The chain recombines TRBV3-1 with TRBJ2-5; TRBD2 matches 7 bases. The CDR3 runs 15 residues. Germline V gives CDR1 LGHDT, CDR2 YNNKEL (reference sequence). V shed 4 bases, J shed 3 bases, and the junction held 8 bases outside the gene matches. For the CDR3, the DNA is TGTGCCAGCAGCCCCGCGGATGGGGGGGAAGAGACCCAGTACTTC. Its protein is CASSPADGGEETQYF.

The rearrangement joins TRBV20-1 to TRBJ2-7, with TRBD2 as a possible D gene (6 bases). The CDR3 covers 15 residues. CDR1 and CDR2 (germline): DFQATT, SNEGSKA (reference sequence). Trimming took 3 bases from V and 1 from J, leaving 16 bases between them. The CDR3 nucleotides are TGCAGTGCTAGCGGGGGTTTGGTGGGGTCCTACGAGCAGTACTTC. Protein: CSASGGLVGSYEQYF.

The chain is built from TRBV29-1 and TRBJ2-1; 9 bases agree with TRBD2. This CDR3 region has 17 residues. Looked up from germline, CDR1 is SQVTM and CDR2 is ANQGSEA. V lost 4 bases, J lost 6 bases, and 16 bases stayed unmatched. CDR3 nucleotides: TGCAGCGTTGCGTCAGTAGTGGGACTAGCCTGGCTCAATGAGCAGTTCTTC. This encodes CSVASVVGLAWLNEQFF.

The chain combines TRBV7-8 with TRBJ2-3, with D unclear. This CDR3 has 16 residues. CDR1 and CDR2 (germline): SGHVS, FQNEAQ. The V and J ends lost 5 bases and 0 bases respectively, with 15 bases between them. The CDR3 DNA reads as TGTGCCAGCAGCCGATCCCCTACCACCAGCACAGATACGCAGTATTTT. Encoded protein: CASSRSPTTSTDTQYF. Filled out from reference TRBV7-8 and TRBJ2-3, the complete variable domain reads GAGVSQSPRYKVAKRGQDVALRCDPISGHVSLFWYQQALGQGPEFLTYFQNEAQLDKSGLPSDRFFAERPEGSVSTLKIQRTQQEDSAVYLCASSRSPTTSTDTQYFGPGTRLTVL.

In this sample, this clonotype turned up a few times. CDR3 amino acids: CASSLKGNEQYF. CDR3 sequence (DNA): TGTGCCAGCAGTTTAAAAGGAAACGAGCAGTACTTC. J is TRBJ2-7 and V is TRBV12-3 or TRBV12-4, with unresolved D. The CDR3 runs 12 residues. Trimming removed 2 bases at V and 5 bases at J, with 7 bases between.

The J gene is TRBJ2-6, the V gene TRBV20-1, with D tentatively TRBD1 or TRBD2 (7 bases each). CDR3 length: 16 amino acids. Germline V gene lookup returns CDR1 DFQATT and CDR2 SNEGSKA (reference sequence). Trimming stripped 4 bases from V and 3 bases from J, with 16 bases between. Here the CDR3 DNA reads TGCAGTGCTATCCCAGGGGGGGGGCTTGGGGCCAACGTCCTGACTTTC. Protein product: CSAIPGGGLGANVLTF.

The V call is TRBV5-1, the J call TRBJ2-7; 14 bases agree with TRBD2. CDR1 is SGHRS and CDR2 is YFSETQ in the germline V gene. The junction had 3 bases not matched to a gene; V was cut back by 0 bases and J by 7 bases. The CDR3 is 15 residues long. In DNA form, the CDR3 reads TGCGCCAGCAGCTTGGGCCGGACTAGCGGGGGGGAGCAGTACTTC. Translating gives CASSLGRTSGGEQYF.

This rearrangement joins TRBV3-1 to TRBJ2-5, with no clear D. The J call may be faulty, since TRBJ2-7 better matches the DNA end. Germline CDR1 reads LGHDT; CDR2 reads YNNKEL (reference sequence). The CDR3 has 12 residues. The CDR3 DNA reads as TGTGCCAGCAGCCAAGTGGTAGGCGAGCAGTACTTC. Translating gives CASSQVVGEQYF.

This clonotype came up a few times. This chain links TRBV20-1 with TRBJ2-5; D gene ambiguous. V was shortened by 5 bases and J by 6 bases, with 19 bases between the two germline ends. The CDR3 runs 14 residues. The germline V gene has CDR1 DFQATT and CDR2 SNEGSKA (reference sequence). In DNA form, the CDR3 reads TGCAGTGCTGCCGAAACTACCCGTGGGAAGACCCAGTACTTC. The encoded protein is CSAAETTRGKTQYF.

This clonotype came up once. The V call is TRBV7-9, the J call TRBJ2-1; 7 bases are a match to TRBD2. The J call may be in error: the DNA end matches TRBJ2-7 better. The CDR3 has 15 amino acids. Looked up from germline, CDR1 is SEHNR and CDR2 is FQNEAQ (reference sequence). CDR3 residues: CASSLWEGQGNEQYF. The CDR3 coding sequence is TGTGCCAGCAGCTTATGGGAGGGCCAGGGCAATGAGCAGTACTTC.